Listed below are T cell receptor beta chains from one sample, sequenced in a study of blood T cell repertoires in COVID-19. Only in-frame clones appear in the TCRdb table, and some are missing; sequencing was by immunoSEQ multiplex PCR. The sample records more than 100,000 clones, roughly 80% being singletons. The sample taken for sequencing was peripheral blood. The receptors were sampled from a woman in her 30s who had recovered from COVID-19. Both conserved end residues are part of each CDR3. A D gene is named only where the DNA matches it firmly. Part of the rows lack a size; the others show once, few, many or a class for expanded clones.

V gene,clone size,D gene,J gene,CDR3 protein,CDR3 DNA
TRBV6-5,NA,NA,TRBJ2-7,CASSNSYEQYF,TGTGCCAGCAGCAATTCCTACGAGCAGTACTTC
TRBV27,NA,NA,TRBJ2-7,CASGASSYEQYF,TGTGCCAGCGGAGCAAGCTCCTACGAGCAGTACTTC
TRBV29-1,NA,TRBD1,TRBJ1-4,CSVGTGGGGEKLFF,TGCAGCGTTGGGACAGGGGGCGGTGGGGAAAAACTGTTTTTT
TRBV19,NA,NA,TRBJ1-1,CASSIPGGENTEAFF,TGTGCCAGTAGTATCCCCGGAGGGGAGAACACTGAAGCTTTCTTT
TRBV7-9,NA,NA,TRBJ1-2,CASSSTLADQGYGYTF,TGTGCCAGCAGCTCCACCCTAGCGGACCAAGGTTATGGCTACACCTTC
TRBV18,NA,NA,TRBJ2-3,CASSTLSGPDTQYF,TGTGCCAGCTCTACACTTTCAGGGCCGGATACGCAGTATTTT
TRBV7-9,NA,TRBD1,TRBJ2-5,CASSLAIQGVETQYF,TGTGCCAGCAGCTTAGCGATTCAGGGGGTTGAGACCCAGTACTTC
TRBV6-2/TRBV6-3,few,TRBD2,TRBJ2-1,CASSDLGTSGGAAQFF,TGTGCCAGCAGTGACTTAGGGACTAGCGGGGGGGCAGCGCAGTTCTTC
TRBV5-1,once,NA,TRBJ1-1,CASSLEEGTVFMNTEAFF,TGCGCCAGCAGCTTGGAGGAGGGGACCGTTTTCATGAACACTGAAGCTTTCTTT
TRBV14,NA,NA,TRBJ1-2,CASSLTQTNYGYTF,TGTGCCAGCAGCTTGACACAAACTAACTATGGCTACACCTTC
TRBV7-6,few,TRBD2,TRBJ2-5,CASSLATSGIRETQYF,TGTGCCAGCAGCTTAGCTACTAGCGGGATTCGGGAGACCCAGTACTTC
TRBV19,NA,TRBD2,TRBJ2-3,CASSSGTSGPTDTQYF,TGTGCCAGTTCATCCGGGACTAGCGGACCCACAGATACGCAGTATTTT
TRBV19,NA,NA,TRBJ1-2,CASSDRSFSPGYTF,TGTGCCTCCTCCGACAGGTCCTTTTCGCCTGGCTACACCTTC
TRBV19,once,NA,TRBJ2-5,CASGGTVVETQYF,TGTGCCAGCGGCGGGACCGTGGTAGAGACCCAGTACTTC
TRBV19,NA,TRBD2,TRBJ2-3,CASALAGIRTDTQYF,TGTGCCAGCGCGCTAGCGGGGATACGCACAGATACGCAGTATTTT
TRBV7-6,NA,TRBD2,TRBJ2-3,CASSGTRGTDTQYF,TGTGCCAGCAGCGGGACTAGGGGCACAGATACGCAGTATTTT
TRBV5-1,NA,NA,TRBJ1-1,CASSAGPGNTEAFF,TGCGCCAGCAGCGCGGGACCCGGAAACACTGAAGCTTTCTTT
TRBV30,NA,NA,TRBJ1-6,CAWRKGNNSPLHF,TGTGCCTGGAGGAAGGGGAATAATTCACCCCTCCACTTT
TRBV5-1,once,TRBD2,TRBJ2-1,CASSFLGLAGGPSYNEQFF,TGCGCCAGCAGCTTCTTGGGGCTAGCGGGAGGGCCATCCTACAATGAGCAGTTCTTC
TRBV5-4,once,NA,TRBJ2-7,CASSLETGFYEQYF,TGTGCCAGCAGCTTGGAGACAGGATTCTACGAGCAGTACTTC
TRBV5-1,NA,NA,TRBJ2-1,CASSLLGAWYNEQFF,TGCGCCAGCAGCTTGCTGGGGGCTTGGTACAATGAGCAGTTCTTC
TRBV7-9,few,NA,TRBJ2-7,CASSIRGAYEQYF,TGTGCCAGCAGCATCCGCGGAGCCTACGAGCAGTACTTC
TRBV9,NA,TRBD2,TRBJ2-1,CASSVTSGAGVSSYNEQFF,TGTGCCAGCAGCGTAACTAGCGGAGCGGGGGTTTCTTCCTACAATGAGCAGTTCTTC
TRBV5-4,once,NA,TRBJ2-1,CASSLGGADPYNEQFF,TGTGCCAGCAGCTTGGGGGGCGCCGACCCCTACAATGAGCAGTTCTTC